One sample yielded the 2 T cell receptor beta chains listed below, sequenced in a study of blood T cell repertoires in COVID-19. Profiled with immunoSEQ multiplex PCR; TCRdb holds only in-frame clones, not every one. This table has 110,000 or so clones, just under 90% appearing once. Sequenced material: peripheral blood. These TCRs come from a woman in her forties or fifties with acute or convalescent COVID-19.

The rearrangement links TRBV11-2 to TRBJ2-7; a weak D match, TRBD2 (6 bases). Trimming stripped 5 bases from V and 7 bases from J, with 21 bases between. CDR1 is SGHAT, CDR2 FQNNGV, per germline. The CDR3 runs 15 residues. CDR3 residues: CASSPGTVARGEQYF. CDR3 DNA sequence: TGTGCCAGCAGCCCCGGGACGGTGGCCCGGGGGGAGCAGTACTTC.

The CDR3 region has the DNA TGTGCCAGCAGCCCCTCGGAGGGCAGGGTTCGCCTCTATGGCTACACCTTC. This gives the protein CASSPSEGRVRLYGYTF. V is TRBV7-9 and J is TRBJ1-2; D is perhaps TRBD1 (5 bases). CDR1 and CDR2 from the germline V gene are SEHNR and FQNEAQ (reference sequence). The V end lost 5 bases, the J end lost 4 bases, and 23 bases lay between the germline ends. The CDR3 has 17 residues.